The 10 T cell receptor beta chains in this list originate from one sample, sequenced in a study of cytomegalovirus exposure and HLA in healthy donors. Primers: 60 Vbeta forward and 13 Jbeta reverse. TCRdb's copy holds only in-frame clones and misses some; the assay was immunoSEQ multiplex PCR. The sample records over 55,000 clones, about 90% being singletons. The sample comprised PBMCs. These receptor sequences come from a man aged 18 to 30 in good health and CMV-seronegative.

This chain joins TRBV11-2 and TRBJ2-5, with unresolved D. CDR3 length: 13 residues. Deletions cut 4 bases from V and 1 base from J, with 7 bases between. The germline V gene has CDR1 SGHAT and CDR2 FQNNGV. The CDR3, as DNA: TGTGCCAGCAGCTCCTCGGGCCAAGAGACCCAGTACTTC. This translates into CASSSSGQETQYF.

This chain uses TRBV28 with TRBJ2-7; 11 bases are a match to TRBD1. There are 14 residues in the CDR3. With V trimmed by 6 bases and J by 3 bases, 4 bases remained unmatched. Germline V gene data show CDR1 as MDHEN and CDR2 as SYDVKM. CDR3: CASRDGTGGYEQYF. In nucleotides, the CDR3 is TGTGCCAGCAGAGACGGGACAGGGGGCTACGAGCAGTACTTC.

The chain is built from TRBV7-2 and TRBJ2-3, with 14 bases lining up with TRBD2. Germline V gene data show CDR1 as SGHTA and CDR2 as FQGNSA. This CDR3 is built from 16 residues. J was trimmed by 11 bases and V by 2 bases; bases with no gene match: 9. CDR3 in DNA: TGTGCCAGCAGCTTATTAACTAGGGGACTAGCGGGGGTGCAGTATTTT. Translated: CASSLLTRGLAGVQYF.

The chain combines TRBV25-1 with TRBJ2-3; TRBD2 aligns across 8 bases. The V gene's germline CDR1 is MGHDK and CDR2 SYGVNS. Trimming took 4 bases from V and 3 from J; bases not matched to a gene: 6. The CDR3 has 15 amino acids. The CDR3 loop is CASSGGGGRTDTQYF. CDR3 bases: TGTGCCAGCAGTGGTGGCGGGGGGAGGACAGATACGCAGTATTTT.

V gene TRBV5-4 combines with J gene TRBJ2-1; D possibly corresponds to TRBD1 (6 bases). This CDR3 spans 14 amino acids. Germline-derived CDR1 and CDR2 are SGHNT and YYREEE (reference sequence). V lost 0 bases and J lost 4, with 8 bases in between. The CDR3 here is CASSLAGTYNEQFF. As DNA, the CDR3 is TGTGCCAGCAGCTTGGCCGGGACATACAATGAGCAGTTCTTC.

The CDR3 DNA reads TGTGCCACCAGCAGGGACAGTTTCCAGCCCCAGCATTTT. Protein: CATSRDSFQPQHF. The rearrangement links TRBV15 to TRBJ1-5, with D perhaps TRBD1 (6 bases). The CDR3 totals 13 residues. Trimming removed 3 bases from V and 7 bases from J, with 10 bases in between. Germline values: CDR1 LNHNV, CDR2 YYDKDF (reference sequence).

The V and J genes are TRBV7-2 and TRBJ2-7; D perhaps matches TRBD2 (6 bases). The V and J ends lost 0 bases and 3 bases respectively, with 12 bases between them. Germline values: CDR1 SGHTA, CDR2 FQGNSA. The CDR3 length is 15 residues. CDR3 loop: CASSLAGGGFYEQYF. CDR3 nucleotides: TGTGCCAGCAGCTTAGCTGGTGGGGGGTTCTACGAGCAGTACTTC.

The rearrangement uses TRBV10-3 and TRBJ2-5, with 8 bases that match TRBD2. The CDR3 runs to 16 residues. Trimming at V came to 3 bases and at J to 2 bases, leaving 8 bases not matched to a gene. CDR1 ENHRY and CDR2 SYGVKD come from the germline V gene. The CDR3 loop is CAISEAGGGTQETQYF. The CDR3 coding sequence is TGTGCCATCAGTGAAGCAGGCGGGGGGACACAAGAGACCCAGTACTTC.

This chain uses TRBV14 with TRBJ2-2; no reliable D call. Germline values: CDR1 SGHDN, CDR2 FVKESK. V was clipped by 5 bases and J by 2 bases, with 9 bases between them. The CDR3 is made up of 14 amino acids. Written as DNA, the CDR3 is TGTGCCAGCAGCTTACAGCTTAACACCGGGGAGCTGTTTTTT. It translates to CASSLQLNTGELFF.

This clone was seen a few times. The chain carries TRBV13 and TRBJ2-7; TRBD1 aligns across 8 bases. V lost 4 bases, J lost 6 bases, and 5 bases stayed unmatched. The CDR3 is 13 amino acids. Germline CDR1 and CDR2: PRHDT and FYEKMQ (reference sequence). DNA of the CDR3: TGTGCCAGCAGCTGGACAGGGAGTTTCGAGCAGTACTTC. Amino acid sequence: CASSWTGSFEQYF.